The 21 T cell receptor beta chains below were found in one sample sequenced in a study of blood T cells in healthy people across ages. Sample-barcoded 5' priming and a J-beta primer mix drove a second PCR of roughly 6 to 12 cycles. In TCRdb, the 5' RACE reads were re-called with MiXCR into one record per CDR3 protein. The sample lists about 1.4 million distinct CDR3 sequences; approximately 59% were seen once. What was sequenced was blood. The origin of the receptors is a man between 18 and 29 years old in good health.

The rearrangement uses TRBV1 and TRBJ2-3; TRBD2 was called by the table and not checked on the DNA. TRBV1 counts as a pseudogene. This CDR3 region has 18 residues. The CDR3 region has the DNA TGCACCAGCAGCCAAGCGAACTGGACTAGCGGAACCACAGATACGCAGTATTTT. This translates into CTSSQANWTSGTTDTQYF.

The count of this clonotype is one. The chain is built from TRBV7-9 and TRBJ2-3; D is possibly TRBD1 (6 bases). Germline CDR1 reads SEHNR; CDR2 reads FQNEAQ (reference sequence). V lost 5 bases and J 2 bases, leaving 14 bases between the germline ends. This CDR3 spans 15 amino acids. This CDR3 reads CASSQDRPTTDTQYF. Here the CDR3 DNA reads TGTGCCAGCAGCCAAGACAGGCCGACCACAGATACGCAGTATTTT.

The CDR3 spells CASSLKHILTQYF. The CDR3 nucleotides read TGCGCCAGCAGCTTGAAACATATCCTGACCCAGTACTTC. The chain recombines TRBV5-1 with TRBJ2-5; the D is unclear. Looked up from germline, CDR1 is SGHRS and CDR2 is YFSETQ. This CDR3 contains 13 residues. Trimming removed 1 base from V and 7 bases from J, with 11 bases in between.

The rearrangement links TRBV12-3 or TRBV12-4 to TRBJ2-4; D is ambiguous. CDR3 size: 13 residues. Trimming shortened V by 1 base and J by 5 bases, and 6 bases separated the two germline ends. The CDR3 is CASSLDLENIQYF. The CDR3 DNA sequence: TGTGCCAGCAGTTTAGACCTAGAAAACATTCAGTACTTC.

This clonotype was detected ten times or more. The chain links TRBV20-1 to TRBJ2-5, with 7 nucleotides matching TRBD1. TRBJ2-7 matches the DNA end more closely, so the J call is doubtful. CDR3 length: 12 residues. The V gene's germline CDR1 is DFQATT and CDR2 SNEGSKA (reference sequence). As DNA, the CDR3 is TGCAGCGCCTCCCCCAGGGGGTACGAGCAGTACTTC. Translation gives CSASPRGYEQYF.

J is TRBJ1-2 and V is TRBV20-1; D is unclear. This CDR3 has 11 amino acids. Germline V lookup: CDR1 DFQATT, CDR2 SNEGSKA (reference sequence). V was cut by 0 bases and J by 3 bases, with 2 bases left in between. The CDR3 sequence is CSARDDYGYTF. The CDR3 nucleotides are TGCAGTGCTAGAGACGACTATGGCTACACCTTC.

There are a few counts of this clonotype. The genes are TRBV29-1 and TRBJ2-1; D assignment may be TRBD1 or TRBD2 (7 bases each). V was shortened by 5 bases and J by 3 bases, with 14 bases between the two germline ends. Germline-derived CDR1 and CDR2 are SQVTM and ANQGSEA. This CDR3 has 14 amino acids. CDR3 region: CSVSGTDIYNEQFF. The CDR3 region has the DNA TGCAGCGTTAGCGGGACAGACATCTACAATGAGCAGTTCTTC.

This rearrangement joins TRBV19 to TRBJ2-7; 7 bases map to TRBD1. Germline V gene sequence: CDR1 LNHDA, CDR2 SQIVND (reference sequence). J lost 7 bases, V lost 6 bases, and 9 bases had no gene match. This CDR3 is 13 amino acids long. The DNA for the CDR3 is TGTGCCAGTAGGGACAGGCGAGGCAATGAGCAGTACTTC. It yields the protein CASRDRRGNEQYF.

The gene calls are TRBV5-5 and TRBJ2-7, with D possibly being TRBD2 (6 bases). Germline-derived CDR1 and CDR2 are SGHKS and YYEKEE (reference sequence). This CDR3 has 13 amino acids. V was trimmed by 3 bases and J by 5 bases, leaving 12 bases between them. CDR3 residues: CASSSGLFNEQYF. CDR3 DNA sequence: TGTGCCAGCAGCTCGGGACTTTTCAACGAGCAGTACTTC.

The V and J genes are TRBV5-1 and TRBJ2-7; D is undetermined. V lost 0 bases to trimming and J lost 0 bases, with 10 bases between them. From germline, CDR1 is SGHRS and CDR2 YFSETQ. This CDR3 comprises 15 residues. The DNA of the CDR3 is TGCGCCAGCAGCTTGGACGGAATTAGCTCCTACGAGCAGTACTTC. Translated: CASSLDGISSYEQYF.

As regards this clonotype: Germline is not matched at one junction end, which may reflect a read error. The chain is built from TRBV5-1 and TRBJ2-1; 11 bases match TRBD1. The CDR3 length is 15 residues. Looked up from germline, CDR1 is SGHRS and CDR2 is YFSETQ. The CDR3 protein is CVSSGTGGTYNEQFF. The CDR3 coding sequence is TGCGTCAGCAGCGGGACAGGGGGTACATATAATGAGCAGTTCTTC.

CDR3 region: CSASVLGGEKLFF. In DNA form, the CDR3 reads TGCAGTGCCTCAGTACTAGGGGGGGAAAAACTGTTTTTT. The V gene is TRBV20-1, the J gene TRBJ1-4; D might be TRBD1 (6 bases). CDR3 size: 13 residues. CDR1 and CDR2 (germline): DFQATT, SNEGSKA (reference sequence). The V end was cut by 6 bases, the J end by 8 bases, with 16 bases between.

In this sample, this clonotype turned up a few times. This chain uses TRBV6-4 with TRBJ2-1; 8 bases map to TRBD2. With 4 bases clipped from V and 8 bases from J, the junction kept 7 bases outside the gene matches. The CDR3 spans 14 residues. CDR1 and CDR2 from the germline V gene are MRHNA and SNTAGT. The CDR3 sequence is CASSAGLASDEQFF. CDR3 coding DNA: TGTGCCAGCAGTGCCGGACTAGCAAGCGATGAGCAGTTCTTC.

The V and J genes are TRBV12-3 or TRBV12-4 and TRBJ2-1; D is perhaps TRBD2 (5 bases). Trimming stripped 6 bases from V and 0 bases from J, with 12 bases between. The CDR3 consists of 15 residues. The CDR3 region is CASSLRTSSYNEQFF. As DNA, the CDR3 is TGTGCCAGCAGCCTAAGAACTAGCTCCTACAATGAGCAGTTCTTC.

The chain couples TRBV5-1 to TRBJ1-2; perhaps TRBD1 as D (5 bases). CDR3 length: 14 amino acids. CDR1 is SGHRS and CDR2 is YFSETQ in the germline V gene. V lost 4 bases, J lost 4 bases, and 14 bases lay in between. The CDR3 loop reads CASSEDNWPYGYTF. In DNA form, the CDR3 reads TGCGCCAGCAGCGAGGACAATTGGCCCTATGGCTACACCTTC.

V and J are TRBV5-1 and TRBJ2-5; D is perhaps TRBD2 (5 bases). V shed 0 bases and J shed 3 bases, with 12 bases lying between them. There are 15 residues in the CDR3. Germline V gene lookup returns CDR1 SGHRS and CDR2 YFSETQ. In DNA form, the CDR3 reads TGCGCCAGCAGCTTGGGCCTTCGGGGAGAAGAGACCCAGTACTTC. It encodes CASSLGLRGEETQYF.

The chain couples TRBV7-2 to TRBJ2-1; 7 bases fit TRBD2. TRBJ2-7 explains the end of the DNA better; the J call may be wrong. The CDR3 totals 14 residues. Germline V gene lookup returns CDR1 SGHTA and CDR2 FQGNSA. In nucleotides, the CDR3 is TGTGCCAGCAGCAGGACTAGTATAGGCTACGAGCAGTACTTC. Translating it yields CASSRTSIGYEQYF.

The J gene is TRBJ2-7, the V gene TRBV6-1; no firm D call. The CDR3 covers 12 residues. The V end was cut by 4 bases, the J end by 4 bases, with 8 bases between. Germline-derived CDR1 and CDR2 are MNHNS and SASEGT. The CDR3 DNA sequence: TGTGCCAGCAGTGTACAGATATACGAGCAGTACTTC. Protein: CASSVQIYEQYF.

This clonotype is a singleton in its sample. J is TRBJ2-4 and V is TRBV12-3 or TRBV12-4; no reliable D call. The J call may be wrong; the DNA end is better matched by TRBJ2-7. There are 12 residues in the CDR3. CDR3 amino acids: CASSFQPDEQYF. The CDR3 DNA follows: TGTGCCAGCAGTTTCCAACCGGACGAGCAGTACTTC.

This chain links TRBV2 with TRBJ2-5; 10 bases are a match to TRBD2. The DNA end favors TRBJ2-7, so the J call may be wrong. The germline CDR1 and CDR2 sequences are SNHLY and FYNNEI. There are 19 residues in the CDR3. This chain's CDR3 is CASSPLRLLAGLYPYEQYF. CDR3 DNA: TGTGCCAGCAGCCCCCTCAGGTTACTAGCGGGACTATACCCCTACGAGCAGTACTTC.

V is TRBV5-1 and J is TRBJ1-1, with TRBD1 identical over 7 bases. From germline, CDR1 is SGHRS and CDR2 YFSETQ. Trimming took 3 bases from V and 8 from J; bases not matched to a gene: 10. This CDR3 comprises 14 residues. This CDR3 is CASSSGNRGSEAFF. CDR3 in DNA: TGCGCCAGCAGCTCAGGGAACAGGGGCTCAGAAGCTTTCTTT.